One T cell receptor (beta chain) is described in this entry. This clonotype was counted at least ten times. There is no known antigen for this receptor. The record has no base qualities; no much larger clone is one base away. This sample stems from a study of T cells after yellow fever vaccination (dated by TCRdb to about 2019). The study in broad terms: The SMART-Seq v4 Ultra Low Input RNA kit was used to prepare libraries from fractions with low cell numbers. To track T-cell clones before and after primary and booster YFV17D yellow fever vaccination, bulk TCR alpha and beta repertoires were sequenced longitudinally. The cohort comprised two healthy male donors, one aged 18 to 30 and one aged 30 to 39 years. Blood samples were taken at several timepoints before and after primary and secondary immunization, and bulk PBMC replicates and cell subsets were isolated.

The sample's treatment or condition label, in plain terms: live attenuated yellow fever vaccine strain. Two biological replicates of bulk PBMCs were collected at each blood-draw timepoint. A standard Ficoll-Paque protocol was used to isolate PBMCs from peripheral blood. RNA was extracted with TriZol from bulk PBMCs, CD4 and CD8 fractions, and dextramer-positive and dextramer-negative fractions. Study-level results and caveats: The study included only a couple of donors, which limits how far the findings can be generalized. After the booster, most of the clones that had expanded following primary vaccination were detected again (roughly 97% of CD4 and 85% to 90% of CD8), which suggests that memory was broadly maintained. Compared with the primary T-cell response, the secondary T-cell response was faster but weaker, reaching its peak on day 5 rather than on day 15. A small share of clonotypes occurred in both CD4 and CD8 compartments, likely arising from convergent recombination. Because abundant contaminating clonotypes from the bulk population could be contained in FACS-sorted repertoires, computational filtering was required.

TCR cDNA was made using 5'RACE template switching, a step that added a universal primer site and unique molecular identifiers. Priming for cDNA synthesis came from both the TCR alpha and TCR beta constant segments. Libraries were amplified in two PCR steps, with sample barcodes and sequencing adapters added in the second step. Sequencing of the libraries was done on either Illumina HiSeq 2500 (2x100 bp) or NovaSeq (2x150 bp). The published analysis was carried out like this. Demultiplexing of reads and collapsing into UMI consensus sequences were performed with MIGEC, and V(D)J alignment was carried out with MiXCR. Vaccine-responding clonotypes were defined with edgeR using replicate PBMC samples, requiring FDR below 0.01 and a log2 fold change above 5 up to day 15. Each bulk clonotype received a CD4 or CD8 identity based on whether the sequenced CD4 or CD8 repertoire contained that clonotype at higher abundance. The public reads were reprocessed in TCRdb via fastp at Q25 and MiXCR, keeping in-frame beta chains. Records with the same CDR3 protein are collapsed into one entry carrying the most frequent genes and DNA. TCRdb's processing, not the authors' own work, is the source of the V and J calls. The table for this sample lists 350,000 to 450,000 distinct CDR3 sequences; over 5% of them were counted only once. Clones ranked in the top ten supply around 16% of the sample.

V is pruned by 10 bases and J by 5 bases, leaving 5 bases of the junction without a gene match. Sequences ENHRY (CDR1) and SYGVKD (CDR2) are obtained from the germline V gene. Taken from cysteine to phenylalanine, the CDR3 has 12 residues. The entry retains the CDR3 DNA only, 36 bases that are in frame from base 1. The TCR was taken from a man aged 30 to 45 who received the YFV17D yellow fever vaccine. This chain is built from TRBV10-3 and TRBJ2-3; 8 bases in between match TRBD2. The input for sequencing was PBMCs, taken 5 days after the yellow fever booster vaccination. The CDR3 region has the sequence CATREGGDTQYF. The bases read TGTGCCACCCGGGAGGGAGGAGATACGCAGTATTTT.